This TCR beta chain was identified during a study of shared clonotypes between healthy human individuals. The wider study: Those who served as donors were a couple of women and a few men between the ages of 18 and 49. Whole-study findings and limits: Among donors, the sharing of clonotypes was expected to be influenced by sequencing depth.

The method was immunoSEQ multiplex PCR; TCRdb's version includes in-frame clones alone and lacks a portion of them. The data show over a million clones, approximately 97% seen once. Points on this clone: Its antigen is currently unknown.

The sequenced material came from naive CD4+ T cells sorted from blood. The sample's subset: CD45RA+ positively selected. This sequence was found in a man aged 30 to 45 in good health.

The CDR3 here is CASSLVGLAGNLYNEQFF. CDR3 sequence (DNA): TGCGCCAGCAGCTTGGTCGGACTAGCGGGAAATCTATACAATGAGCAGTTCTTC. J is TRBJ2-1 and V is TRBV5-1; 12 nucleotides line up with TRBD2. The CDR3 has 18 amino acids. The germline V gene has CDR1 SGHRS and CDR2 YFSETQ. The ends lost 0 bases at V and 4 bases at J; junction bases unmatched: 8.